Shown below are 32 T cell receptor beta chains from a single sample sequenced in a study of T-cell memory formation after mild COVID-19. TCRdb reprocessed the 5' RACE reads with MiXCR, giving one entry per CDR3 protein. The sample carries approximately 410,000 distinct CDR3 sequences, 23% recorded once. Material for sequencing was PBMCs or a T cell subset sorted from them (not recorded which). All receptors come from an adult woman who had mild COVID-19 (a few samples of this study predate the infection). Cell type and time point are not known.

V and J are TRBV5-5 and TRBJ2-5, with TRBD2 matching over 15 bases. CDR1 is SGHKS, CDR2 YYEKEE, per germline (reference sequence). The ends lost 6 bases at V and 2 bases at J; junction bases unmatched: 8. The CDR3 runs 17 residues. The CDR3 is CASTRTSGGAGQETQYF. DNA of the CDR3: TGTGCCAGCACTCGGACTAGCGGGGGGGCCGGGCAAGAGACCCAGTACTTC.

The chain employs TRBV7-9 and TRBJ2-1; 7 bases fit TRBD1. With V trimmed by 8 bases and J by 10 bases, 8 bases remained unmatched. This CDR3 spans 12 amino acids. Germline V gene lookup returns CDR1 SEHNR and CDR2 FQNEAQ (reference sequence). The CDR3 DNA is TGTGCCAGCGGTTCACAGGGGACGGAGCAGTTCTTC. Translating gives CASGSQGTEQFF.

The rearrangement uses TRBV12-3 or TRBV12-4 and TRBJ2-1; no clear D gene. V lost 2 bases to trimming and J lost 0 bases, with 14 bases between them. CDR3 length: 17 amino acids. The CDR3 DNA is TGTGCCAGCAGTTTAATTCTTCCCTTAAGCTCCTACAATGAGCAGTTCTTC. Translated: CASSLILPLSSYNEQFF.

This clonotype has a handful of counts. The chain employs TRBV29-1 and TRBJ1-4; D ambiguous. Deletions cut 5 bases from V and 3 bases from J, with 10 bases between. Germline CDR1 and CDR2: SQVTM and ANQGSEA. The CDR3 runs 13 residues. The CDR3: CSVQAKANEKLFF. Written as DNA, the CDR3 is TGCAGCGTTCAAGCGAAGGCTAATGAAAAACTGTTTTTT.

The chain recombines TRBV7-9 with TRBJ2-5; a possible D gene is TRBD1 (5 bases). V was clipped by 3 bases and J by 1 base, with 12 bases between them. CDR3 length: 15 amino acids. The V gene's germline CDR1 is SEHNR and CDR2 FQNEAQ (reference sequence). CDR3 sequence reads: CASSFPDSIQETQYF. Written as DNA, the CDR3 is TGTGCCAGCAGCTTCCCTGACAGTATCCAAGAGACCCAGTACTTC.

V is TRBV5-5 and J is TRBJ2-3; 14 positions agree with TRBD2. This CDR3 contains 15 residues. V dropped 8 bases and J dropped 2; count of bases not matched to a gene: 4. The V gene's germline CDR1 is SGHKS and CDR2 YYEKEE (reference sequence). The DNA for the CDR3 is TGTGCCAGTAGACTAGCGGGAGGGTACACAGATACGCAGTATTTT. This translates into CASRLAGGYTDTQYF.

In its sample, this clonotype was seen a few times. The chain couples TRBV29-1 to TRBJ2-5; D is possibly TRBD1 (5 bases). This CDR3 is 13 amino acids long. V shed 1 base and J shed 5 bases, with 11 bases lying between them. Germline V gives CDR1 SQVTM, CDR2 ANQGSEA. The CDR3 bases are TGCAGCGTTGAAGGGCCAGGGATGGAGACCCAGTACTTC. Translation gives CSVEGPGMETQYF. Combining the CDR3 with reference TRBV29-1 and TRBJ2-5 gives the whole variable domain SAVISQKPSRDICQRGTSLTIQCQVDSQVTMMFWYRQQPGQSLTLIATANQGSEATYESGFVIDKFPISRPNLTFSTLTVSNMSPEDSSIYLCSVEGPGMETQYFGPGTRLLVL.

The V call is TRBV29-1, the J call TRBJ2-5, with D uncertain. Per the germline V gene, CDR1 is SQVTM and CDR2 is ANQGSEA. The CDR3 is made up of 11 amino acids. The germline V and J ends were trimmed by 7 bases and 5 bases, with 11 bases remaining between them. CDR3 sequence: CSGPLGETQYF. DNA of the CDR3: TGCAGCGGGCCGTTGGGGGAGACCCAGTACTTC.

The J gene is TRBJ2-2, the V gene TRBV30; D is ambiguous. Trimming took 0 bases from V and 9 from J, leaving 11 bases between them. This CDR3 region has 13 residues. The germline gives CDR1 GTSNPN, CDR2 SVGIG (reference sequence). The CDR3 nucleotides read TGTGCCTGGAGTGTACGATTAGGGTGGGAGCTGTTTTTT. The encoded protein is CAWSVRLGWELFF.

The chain combines TRBV6-5 with TRBJ1-2; a weak D match, TRBD1 (5 bases). The CDR3 covers 13 residues. Trimming pared 0 bases from V and 6 bases from J, leaving 8 bases between. CDR1 is MNHEY and CDR2 is SVGAGI in the germline V gene. The CDR3 loop is CASSYSGRDGYTF. In DNA, the CDR3 is TGTGCCAGCAGTTACTCGGGACGCGATGGCTACACCTTC.

The rearrangement links TRBV30 to TRBJ1-3; D unclear. The CDR3 sequence is 14 residues long. Per the germline V gene, CDR1 is GTSNPN and CDR2 is SVGIG (reference sequence). With 0 bases removed from V and 5 bases from J, the gap between germline ends came to 11 bases. The CDR3 protein is CAWSVRGGRNTIYF. For the CDR3, the DNA is TGTGCCTGGAGTGTACGAGGAGGAAGAAACACCATATATTTT.

The chain uses TRBV12-3 or TRBV12-4 and TRBJ2-1; D is unclear. The CDR3 spans 13 residues. V gave up 5 bases and J gave up 7 bases, with 12 bases separating them. This chain's CDR3 is CASSQILWNEQFF. In nucleotides, the CDR3 is TGTGCCAGCAGTCAAATACTTTGGAATGAGCAGTTCTTC.

The rearrangement uses TRBV18 and TRBJ2-7; 7 bases are a match to TRBD2. V shed 3 bases, J shed 7 bases, and the junction held 9 bases outside the gene matches. The CDR3 consists of 14 residues. CDR1 is KGHSH, CDR2 LQKENI, per germline. CDR3 in amino acids: CASSPPGSAGEQYF. DNA of the CDR3: TGTGCCAGCTCACCCCCCGGGTCAGCGGGGGAGCAGTACTTC.

This clonotype has a handful of counts. At one end, the junction sequence differs from germline, possibly due to a read error. The chain uses TRBV4-1 and TRBJ2-1; 14 nucleotides agree with TRBD2. The germline gives CDR1 MGHRA, CDR2 YSYEKL. The CDR3 runs to 17 residues. CDR3 nucleotide sequence: TGCGCCAGCAGCTCACCGGGACTAGCGGGGGAGGCCGGAAAAACGTCCTTC. This gives the protein CASSSPGLAGEAGKTSF.

CDR3 bases: TGCGCCAGCAGTGAGCGCGGACAGCAGAACACTGAAGCTTTCTTT. As protein: CASSERGQQNTEAFF. J is TRBJ1-1 and V is TRBV10-2, with a possible D match to TRBD1 (6 bases). Germline V gives CDR1 WSHSY, CDR2 SAAADI. This CDR3 is built from 15 residues. Trimming took off 2 bases at V and 1 base at J, with 11 bases between the two ends.

This clonotype was seen a handful of times. The chain has TRBV5-1 and TRBJ1-2, with TRBD1 matching over 7 bases. From germline, CDR1 is SGHRS and CDR2 YFSETQ. This CDR3 region has 15 residues. V lost 4 bases and J lost 0; bases outside the gene matches: 6. Written as DNA, the CDR3 is TGCGCCAGCAGCGCGGGACAGACACCTAACTATGGCTACACCTTC. As protein: CASSAGQTPNYGYTF.

This clonotype was counted a few times. The chain carries TRBV5-1 and TRBJ2-5; D gene ambiguous. Per germline, CDR1 SGHRS and CDR2 YFSETQ. The V gene lost 0 bases and the J gene lost 2 bases, with 11 bases spanning the gap. There are 15 residues in the CDR3. The CDR3 DNA sequence: TGCGCCAGCAGCTTGGTGGGCAACTCGCAAGAGACCCAGTACTTC. It codes for CASSLVGNSQETQYF.

This clonotype was observed a few times. This chain joins TRBV24-1 and TRBJ2-1; 8 bases align to TRBD1. The CDR3 extends over 17 amino acids. V lost 4 bases to trimming and J lost 4 bases; unmatched junction nucleotides: 11. CDR1 is KGHDR and CDR2 is SFDVKD in the germline V gene. The CDR3 region has the DNA TGTGCCACCAGTGACCGAAGGACAGGGTGGGGTTACAATGAGCAGTTCTTC. Translated: CATSDRRTGWGYNEQFF.

This clonotype was counted at least ten times. The chain uses TRBV5-1 and TRBJ2-1; TRBD1 aligns across 9 bases. Losses at the gene ends were 4 bases for V and 4 bases for J; bases not matched to a gene: 3. Germline-derived CDR1 and CDR2 are SGHRS and YFSETQ. The CDR3 covers 14 residues. The CDR3 sequence: CASSPGTGYNEQFF. CDR3 sequence (DNA): TGCGCCAGCAGCCCCGGGACAGGGTACAATGAGCAGTTCTTC.

Only a few counts were recorded for this clonotype. The CDR3 here is CASSLTTMQGTEAFF. CDR3 nucleotides: TGTGCCAGCAGCTTGACCACTATGCAGGGCACTGAAGCTTTCTTT. V is TRBV11-2 and J is TRBJ1-1, with TRBD1 as a possible D gene (5 bases). The CDR3 extends over 15 amino acids. Trimming pared 3 bases from V and 4 bases from J, leaving 15 bases between. Germline V CDR1 and CDR2: SGHAT, FQNNGV.

The chain carries TRBV4-3 and TRBJ2-5; D gene uncertain. V lost 0 bases and J lost 5, with 13 bases in between. Germline CDR1 is LGHNA and CDR2 is YSLEER. The CDR3 consists of 15 residues. CDR3 nucleotides: TGCGCCAGCAGCCAAGAGCGTGGTTTGTTGGAGACCCAGTACTTC. As protein: CASSQERGLLETQYF.

In its sample, this clonotype was seen a few times. The chain employs TRBV7-9 and TRBJ2-1; 8 bases align to TRBD2. From germline, CDR1 is SEHNR and CDR2 FQNEAQ (reference sequence). Trimming cost V 3 bases and J 7 bases; bases outside gene matches: 5. The CDR3 has 14 amino acids. CDR3 nucleotide sequence: TGTGCCAGCAGCTTCCCGGGAGGGGATAATGAGCAGTTCTTC. Translated: CASSFPGGDNEQFF.

There are a few counts of this clonotype. The chain links TRBV25-1 to TRBJ2-2, with 7 nucleotides matching TRBD2. Germline V gene lookup returns CDR1 MGHDK and CDR2 SYGVNS. After removal of 4 bases from V and 2 bases from J, the junction contained 4 bases not matched to a gene. This CDR3 contains 15 residues. DNA for the CDR3: TGTGCCAGCAGTGGGGGGGAGGGCAACACCGGGGAGCTGTTTTTT. The encoded protein is CASSGGEGNTGELFF.

This clonotype has only a few counts. The chain is built from TRBV20-1 and TRBJ1-1, with a tentative D call TRBD1 (6 bases). Germline V gene lookup returns CDR1 DFQATT and CDR2 SNEGSKA (reference sequence). The CDR3 extends over 11 amino acids. Trimming stripped 4 bases from V and 3 bases from J, with 6 bases between. The CDR3 coding sequence is TGCAGTGCTAACAGGGACACTGAAGCTTTCTTT. Protein sequence: CSANRDTEAFF.

CDR3 sequence reads: CASSLGSSVFWHEQFF. CDR3 coding DNA: TGTGCCAGCAGTTTAGGTTCTAGCGTATTTTGGCATGAGCAGTTCTTC. This chain connects TRBV27 to TRBJ2-1; TRBD2 might be the D (6 bases). Trimming stripped 2 bases from V and 8 bases from J, with 19 bases between. Germline lookup yields CDR1 MNHEY and CDR2 SMNVEV (reference sequence). CDR3 length equals 16 residues.

The chain is built from TRBV7-8 and TRBJ2-5; 13 bases map to TRBD2. V was clipped by 8 bases and J by 4 bases; unmatched bases: 4. Germline CDR1 SGHVS, CDR2 FQNEAQ. The CDR3 is 14 residues long. As DNA, the CDR3 is TGTGCCAGCGTACTAGCGGGGGGGCGAGAGACCCAGTACTTC. It yields the protein CASVLAGGRETQYF. Combining the CDR3 with reference TRBV7-8 and TRBJ2-5 gives the whole variable domain GAGVSQSPRYKVAKRGQDVALRCDPISGHVSLFWYQQALGQGPEFLTYFQNEAQLDKSGLPSDRFFAERPEGSVSTLKIQRTQQEDSAVYLCASVLAGGRETQYFGPGTRLLVL.

The rearrangement joins TRBV2 to TRBJ2-7, with 9 bases aligning to TRBD1. Germline V gene data show CDR1 as SNHLY and CDR2 as FYNNEI. This CDR3 region has 14 residues. The trim removed 6 bases at V and 7 bases at J, leaving 10 bases unmatched. Here the CDR3 reads CASRIAGTGYEQYF. The CDR3 DNA reads TGTGCCAGCAGAATAGCCGGGACAGGGTATGAGCAGTACTTC.

CDR3 loop: CASSWGSGVGVEQYF. Written as DNA, the CDR3 is TGTGCCAGCAGCTGGGGCTCGGGAGTAGGGGTTGAGCAGTACTTC. This chain joins TRBV5-6 and TRBJ2-7; D may be TRBD2 (6 bases). Germline CDR1 and CDR2: SGHDT and YYEEEE. The CDR3 runs 15 residues. Trimming stripped 3 bases from V and 7 bases from J, with 20 bases between.

The chain employs TRBV11-3 and TRBJ2-7, with TRBD1 matching 7 bases. This CDR3 has 15 residues. V trimming: 5 bases; J trimming: 5 bases; junction bases outside the gene matches: 12. Germline CDR1 SGHNT, CDR2 YENEEA. CDR3 in amino acids: CASSTRQGSANEQYF. In nucleotides, the CDR3 is TGTGCCAGCAGCACCAGACAGGGCTCTGCCAACGAGCAGTACTTC.

As to this clonotype: The junction does not match germline at one end; this may be a read error. The CDR3 bases are TGCAGCGTCGAAGGGGGCCTTGAAGCTTTCTTT. It is translated as CSVEGGLEAFF. This chain uses TRBV29-1 with TRBJ1-1; 7 nucleotides align to TRBD1. This CDR3 has 11 amino acids. Germline loops: CDR1 SQVTM, CDR2 ANQGSEA.

This chain connects TRBV18 to TRBJ2-7; 12 bases fit TRBD1. Germline V gene lookup returns CDR1 KGHSH and CDR2 LQKENI. CDR3 length: 15 amino acids. After removal of 3 bases from V and 6 bases from J, the junction contained 6 bases not matched to a gene. The CDR3 here is CASSPGRDRGLEQYF. The CDR3 bases are TGTGCCAGCTCACCTGGCCGGGACAGGGGGCTCGAGCAGTACTTC.

V usage is TRBV30 and J usage is TRBJ2-2, with no clear D. The CDR3 sequence is 13 residues long. V was cut by 0 bases and J by 3 bases, with 5 bases left in between. Germline V gives CDR1 GTSNPN, CDR2 SVGIG (reference sequence). The CDR3 DNA reads TGTGCCTGGAGTGTACTTGACACCGGGGAGCTGTTTTTT. Its protein product is CAWSVLDTGELFF.